This entry is about one TCR beta chain. Its antigen remains unidentified. At one boundary the junction diverges from the germline segment, which might be a read error. Unsorted bulk tissue, about 19-30 mg of it, served as the source for co-extraction of RNA and DNA. The sample comes from a study of tumor-infiltrating lymphocytes in primary liver carcinoma. Study results and caveats: Significantly greater top-250-clone fractions characterized tumors relative to blood (p = 0.039).

From about 0.45 ug total RNA, TCR beta cDNA was generated with a primer in the constant region. A slightly modified ARM-PCR protocol with three nested multiplex PCR rounds produced these TCR beta libraries. Both of the initial two PCR rounds ran for 10 cycles and employed TRBV1-TRBV30 forward primers alongside a C-beta reverse primer. TCRdb redid the calling of the multiplex PCR reads with MiXCR, one entry per CDR3 protein. Here the sample spans some 120,000 distinct CDR3 sequences, around 60% being singletons. The CDR3 loop spans 18 amino acids. The germline V gene encodes CDR1 SGHNT and CDR2 YENEEA.

The TCR was taken from a woman aged 55-70 years with primary liver carcinoma and hepatitis B virus infection. The chain links TRBV11-3 to TRBJ2-1; D is unresolved. The sample was liver tumor tissue from sampling region 1. Regarding subset: tumor region T1, superior pole. CDR3 nucleotides: TGTGCCAGTAGCTCAATCTTCAACTCGCTAATTACCTACAATGAGGAGTTCTTC. Translation: CASSSIFNSLITYNEEFF.